The 8 T cell receptor beta chains in this list originate from one sample, sequenced in a study of blood T cell repertoires in COVID-19 (TCRdb year 2020). Preparation of the library involved the immunoSEQ multiplex PCR assay. Entries here come from immuneACCESS through TCRdb and include only in-frame sequences with V and J called. Some clones fail to appear in such tables; in the studies checked, an unresolved V gene covers under half of the shortfall, and the cause of the remainder is unknown. Here the sample has around 300,000 clones; around 90% occur a single time. The ten top clones hold over 4.5% of the sample. The sequencing sample was made of PBMCs or T cells enriched from blood (not recorded which). These receptors all come from a man aged 25-40 years who had recovered from COVID-19.

The chain joins TRBV5-1 to TRBJ2-3, with TRBD1 as a possible D gene (7 bases). Germline CDR1 SGHRS, CDR2 YFSETQ. CDR3 length: 14 amino acids. V lost 6 bases, J lost 5 bases, and 16 bases lay in between. The CDR3 reads CASKEGAGGDTQYF. The CDR3 DNA is TGCGCCAGCAAGGAGGGGGCCGGGGGAGATACGCAGTATTTT.

This chain joins TRBV19 and TRBJ1-5, with D possibly TRBD1 on 5 matching bases. Germline V gives CDR1 LNHDA, CDR2 SQIVND (reference sequence). Trimming pared 0 bases from V and 3 bases from J, leaving 15 bases between. The CDR3 is 17 residues long. Here the CDR3 reads CASSIESAGRDNQPQHF. CDR3 nucleotides: TGTGCCAGTAGTATAGAGTCAGCGGGCAGGGACAATCAGCCCCAGCATTTT.

This chain connects TRBV5-4 to TRBJ1-2; D is unresolved. This CDR3 is 13 amino acids long. Per the germline V gene, CDR1 is SGHNT and CDR2 is YYREEE (reference sequence). V was clipped by 2 bases and J by 6 bases, with 11 bases between them. Written as DNA, the CDR3 is TGTGCCAGCAGCTTCGCTGGGCGCCATGGCTACACCTTC. This translates into CASSFAGRHGYTF.

The chain has TRBV9 and TRBJ1-1; D is unclear. Germline loops: CDR1 SGDLS, CDR2 YYNGEE. The CDR3 runs 16 residues. Trimming removed 0 bases at V and 1 base at J, with 13 bases between. Here the CDR3 DNA reads TGTGCCAGCAGCGTAGCTGGGCGGGGTGGGAACACTGAAGCTTTCTTT. Its protein product is CASSVAGRGGNTEAFF.

V usage is TRBV5-1 and J usage is TRBJ2-5; D is perhaps TRBD2 (5 bases). Germline V lookup: CDR1 SGHRS, CDR2 YFSETQ. The CDR3 is 14 residues long. The V end was cut by 4 bases, the J end by 4 bases, with 14 bases between. Written as DNA, the CDR3 is TGCGCCAGCAGCGGAGAGGGTTTCGGAGAGACCCAGTACTTC. Its protein product is CASSGEGFGETQYF.

The V and J genes are TRBV9 and TRBJ1-3, with 7 bases lining up with TRBD1. V shed 2 bases and J 4 bases; nucleotides not matched to a gene: 3. The CDR3 length is 14 residues. Germline assignment: CDR1 SGDLS and CDR2 YYNGEE. CDR3 loop: CASSVTGVGNTIYF. As DNA, the CDR3 is TGTGCCAGCAGCGTTACAGGGGTCGGAAACACCATATATTTT.

CDR3 in amino acids: CASSSGGTASGNTIYF. In nucleotides, the CDR3 is TGCGCCAGCAGCTCAGGCGGGACGGCCTCTGGAAACACCATATATTTT. The chain combines TRBV5-1 with TRBJ1-3; perhaps TRBD1 as D (5 bases). The CDR3 consists of 16 residues. V was shortened by 3 bases and J by 0 bases, with 13 bases between the two germline ends. CDR1 SGHRS and CDR2 YFSETQ come from the germline V gene.

The V and J genes are TRBV9 and TRBJ1-5; D gene ambiguous. CDR3 length: 13 residues. Looked up from germline, CDR1 is SGDLS and CDR2 is YYNGEE. With 0 bases removed from V and 7 bases from J, the gap between germline ends came to 8 bases. CDR3 protein: CASSVGSGQPQHF. The CDR3 DNA sequence: TGTGCCAGCAGCGTAGGTTCCGGGCAGCCCCAGCATTTT.